A selection of T cell receptor beta chains follows, all from one sample in a study of blood T cell repertoires in COVID-19. The method was immunoSEQ multiplex PCR; TCRdb's version includes in-frame clones alone and lacks a portion of them. The sample lists approximately 200,000 clones; 70% to 90% were seen once. Sequenced input: peripheral blood. These TCRs come from a woman in her twenties or thirties with acute or convalescent COVID-19. CDR3s leave out the opening cysteine and the closing phenylalanine or tryptophan. Fields, in order: CDR3 length, V gene, J gene, clone size, CDR3 protein. A clone size is listed for some rows: how often the clone was seen (once, few, many), or a class if it is expanded.

9	TRBV28	TRBJ2-7	.	ASSSAPGQY
12	TRBV5-4	TRBJ2-7	few	ASSRPEASYEQY
12	TRBV28	TRBJ1-4	.	ASSPAGGYEKLF
14	TRBV7-2	TRBJ1-6	.	ASSLVTPFSGAPLH
12	TRBV27	TRBJ2-1	.	ASSLAGSYNEQF
12	TRBV9	TRBJ1-1	few	ASSVGGENTEAF
11	TRBV28	TRBJ1-1	few	ASKPGVNTEAF
14	TRBV3-1/TRBV3-2	TRBJ1-1	.	ASSHYRAGPNTEAF
14	TRBV5-1	TRBJ2-3	.	ASSLEGLAGVDTQY
11	TRBV2	TRBJ2-5	.	ATTAGRQETQY
12	TRBV10-2	TRBJ1-6	.	ASSENPGLRPLH
14	TRBV28	TRBJ2-2	.	ASSSLMPAGSGELF
12	TRBV6-5	TRBJ1-4	.	ASRLGTGLEKLF
11	TRBV5-1	TRBJ2-7	.	ASSLGLSDEQY
14	TRBV3-1/TRBV3-2	TRBJ2-3	.	ASSILAGRASDTQY
10	TRBV28	TRBJ1-2	.	ASSLLYYGYT
16	TRBV28	TRBJ2-3	.	ASSAGTGRASGTDTQY
10	TRBV12-3/TRBV12-4	TRBJ1-1	.	ASTKGGANAF
9	TRBV6-1	TRBJ1-1	.	ASSEIGEAF
12	TRBV19	TRBJ1-5	once	ASSIAEKNQPQH
10	TRBV5-1	TRBJ1-1	.	ASSSENTEAF
13	TRBV11-2	TRBJ2-1	.	ASSPLWDFHNEQF
11	TRBV29-1	TRBJ2-5	.	SVQPRLGETQY
13	TRBV18	TRBJ1-3	.	ASKPYRSSGNTIY
11	TRBV27	TRBJ2-7	.	ASSSAPGYEQY
13	TRBV4-2	TRBJ2-1	.	ASRHGTGWDNEQF
12	TRBV28	TRBJ2-7	.	ASSWSGQVYEQY
10	TRBV29-1	TRBJ2-1	.	SVVPGRNEQF
8	TRBV20-1	TRBJ2-1	few	SARADEQF
12	TRBV28	TRBJ2-2	.	ASRPRQITGELF
16	TRBV28	TRBJ2-7	.	ASSLWRLSGQDEQEQY
11	TRBV28	TRBJ1-2	.	ASSRDILYGYT
11	TRBV7-2	TRBJ2-1	.	ASSLYVASGQF
10	TRBV28	TRBJ2-7	.	ASRDRVYEQY
15	TRBV15	TRBJ2-2	.	ATSRDRASGRTGELF
12	TRBV5-1	TRBJ2-3	.	ASEEAGSTDTQY
12	TRBV30	TRBJ1-5	.	AWSPTGGDQPQH
11	TRBV5-6	TRBJ1-2	.	ASSSSTYYGYT
11	TRBV20-1	TRBJ1-5	.	SASGWSGGDQH
13	TRBV4-2	TRBJ2-5	.	ASSQDGTSRQTQY
13	TRBV11-1	TRBJ2-7	.	ASSLLTGYNYEQY
12	TRBV28	TRBJ1-5	.	ASSQGHGFSTQH
15	TRBV18	TRBJ2-1	.	ASSPPGTRSGYNEQF
12	TRBV5-1	TRBJ1-2	.	ASSPGQGAKGYT
11	TRBV5-4	TRBJ1-2	.	ASSLSTGGLLT
10	TRBV10-3	TRBJ2-3	.	AISRGTDTQY
13	TRBV2	TRBJ2-3	.	ASQRLGTDTDTQY
12	TRBV28	TRBJ1-3	.	ASSLTGTGNTIY
10	TRBV6-5	TRBJ2-5	.	ASGRLVGTQY
13	TRBV9	TRBJ2-1	.	ASSVGGRASNEQF
12	TRBV6-5	TRBJ2-3	.	ASRKQWSTDTQY
10	TRBV5-1	TRBJ2-4	.	ASSPDRAGWN
13	TRBV7-9	TRBJ2-5	.	ASSSGLAGGTSMN
13	TRBV18	TRBJ1-1	.	ASSYAGTGNTEAF
10	TRBV12-5	TRBJ2-5	.	ASGQGGETQY
12	TRBV29-1	TRBJ1-2	.	SVTQSTGFTGYT
12	TRBV14	TRBJ1-6	.	ASSTGGYNSPLH
13	TRBV24-1	TRBJ2-3	.	ATSVPGVVADTQY